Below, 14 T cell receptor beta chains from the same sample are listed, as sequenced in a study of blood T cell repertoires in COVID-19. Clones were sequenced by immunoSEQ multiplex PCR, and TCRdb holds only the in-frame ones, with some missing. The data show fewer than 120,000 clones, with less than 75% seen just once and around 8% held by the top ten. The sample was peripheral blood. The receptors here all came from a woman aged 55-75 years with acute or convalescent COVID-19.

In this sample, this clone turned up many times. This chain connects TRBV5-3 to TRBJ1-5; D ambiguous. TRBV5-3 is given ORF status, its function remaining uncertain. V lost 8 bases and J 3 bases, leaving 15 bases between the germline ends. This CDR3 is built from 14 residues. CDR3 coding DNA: TGTGCCAGGACGGACGGGGTTTCCAATCAGCCCCAGCATTTT. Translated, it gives CARTDGVSNQPQHF.

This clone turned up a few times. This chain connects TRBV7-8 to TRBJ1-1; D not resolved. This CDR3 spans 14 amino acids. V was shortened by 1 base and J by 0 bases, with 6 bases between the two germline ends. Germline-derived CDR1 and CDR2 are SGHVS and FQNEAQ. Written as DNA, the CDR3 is TGTGCCAGCAGCTTAGTTAGAGTGAACACTGAAGCTTTCTTT. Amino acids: CASSLVRVNTEAFF.

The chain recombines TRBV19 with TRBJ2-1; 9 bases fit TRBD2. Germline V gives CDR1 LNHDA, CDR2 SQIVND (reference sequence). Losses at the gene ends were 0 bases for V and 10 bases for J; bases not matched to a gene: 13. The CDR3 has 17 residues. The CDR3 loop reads CASSIDGTSTWMGEQFF. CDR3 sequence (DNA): TGTGCCAGTAGTATAGACGGGACTAGCACCTGGATGGGAGAGCAGTTCTTC.

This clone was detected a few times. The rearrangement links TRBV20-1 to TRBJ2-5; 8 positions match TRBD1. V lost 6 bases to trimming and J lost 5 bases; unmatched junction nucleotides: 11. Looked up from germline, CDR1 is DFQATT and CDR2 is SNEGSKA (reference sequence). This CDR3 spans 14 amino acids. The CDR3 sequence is CSASGDRMGETQYF. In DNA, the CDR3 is TGCAGTGCCAGTGGGGACAGGATGGGGGAGACCCAGTACTTC.

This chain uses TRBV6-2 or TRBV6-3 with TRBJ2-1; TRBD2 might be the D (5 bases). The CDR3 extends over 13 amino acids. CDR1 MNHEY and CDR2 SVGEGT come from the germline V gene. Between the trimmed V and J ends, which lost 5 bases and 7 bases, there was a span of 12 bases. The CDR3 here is CASSLFPGNEQFF. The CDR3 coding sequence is TGTGCCAGCAGTCTTTTCCCGGGGAATGAGCAGTTCTTC.

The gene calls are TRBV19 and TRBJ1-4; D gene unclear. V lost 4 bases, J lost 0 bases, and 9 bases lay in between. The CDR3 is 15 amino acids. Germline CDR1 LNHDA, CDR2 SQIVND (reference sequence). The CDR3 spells CASSSQDATNEKLFF. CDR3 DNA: TGTGCCAGTAGTAGCCAGGATGCAACTAATGAAAAACTGTTTTTT.

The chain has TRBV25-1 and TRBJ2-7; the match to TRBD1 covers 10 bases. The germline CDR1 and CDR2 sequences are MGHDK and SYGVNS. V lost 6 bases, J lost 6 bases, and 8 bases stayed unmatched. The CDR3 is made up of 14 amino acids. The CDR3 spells CASRDPGQGLEQYF. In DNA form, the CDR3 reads TGTGCCAGCAGAGATCCGGGACAGGGGCTCGAGCAGTACTTC.

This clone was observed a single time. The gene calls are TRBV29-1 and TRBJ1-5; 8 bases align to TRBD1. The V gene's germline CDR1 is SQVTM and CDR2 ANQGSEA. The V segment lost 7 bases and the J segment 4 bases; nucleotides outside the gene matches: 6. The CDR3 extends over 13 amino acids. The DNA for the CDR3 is TGCAGCGCCGGACAGGGAGCAAATCAGCCCCAGCATTTT. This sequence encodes CSAGQGANQPQHF.

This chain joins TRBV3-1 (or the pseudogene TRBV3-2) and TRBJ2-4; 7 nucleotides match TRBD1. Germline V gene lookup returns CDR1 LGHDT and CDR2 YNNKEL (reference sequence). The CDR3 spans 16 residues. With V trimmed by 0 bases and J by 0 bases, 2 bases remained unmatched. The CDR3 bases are TGTGCCAGCAGCCAAGAGACAGGGCTAGCCAAAAACATTCAGTACTTC. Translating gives CASSQETGLAKNIQYF.

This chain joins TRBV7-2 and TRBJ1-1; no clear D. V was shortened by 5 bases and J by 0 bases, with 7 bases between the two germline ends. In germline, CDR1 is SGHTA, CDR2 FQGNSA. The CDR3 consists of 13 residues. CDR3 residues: CASSTQMNTEAFF. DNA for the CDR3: TGTGCCAGCAGCACCCAGATGAACACTGAAGCTTTCTTT.

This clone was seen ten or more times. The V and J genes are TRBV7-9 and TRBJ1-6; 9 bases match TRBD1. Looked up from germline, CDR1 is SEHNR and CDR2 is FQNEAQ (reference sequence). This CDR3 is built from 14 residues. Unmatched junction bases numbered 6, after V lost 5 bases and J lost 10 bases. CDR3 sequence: CASSLGQGKSPLHF. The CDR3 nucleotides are TGTGCCAGCAGCCTGGGACAGGGCAAGTCACCCCTCCACTTT.

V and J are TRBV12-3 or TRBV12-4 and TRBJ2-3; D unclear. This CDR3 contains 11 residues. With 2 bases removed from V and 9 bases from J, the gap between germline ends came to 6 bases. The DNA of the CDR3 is TGTGCCAGCAGTTTAATTGAGACGCAGTATTTT. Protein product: CASSLIETQYF.

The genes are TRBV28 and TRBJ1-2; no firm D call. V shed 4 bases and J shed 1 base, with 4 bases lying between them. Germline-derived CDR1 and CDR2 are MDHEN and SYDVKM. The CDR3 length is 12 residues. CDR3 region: CASSYFNYGYTF. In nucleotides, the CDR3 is TGTGCCAGCAGTTACTTTAACTATGGCTACACCTTC.

For the CDR3, the DNA is TGCGCCAGCAGCTCCGCGAGGGGAGGCTTCTCTGGAAACACCATATATTTT. Its protein product is CASSSARGGFSGNTIYF. V gene TRBV5-1 combines with J gene TRBJ1-3; a possible D gene is TRBD1 (5 bases). This CDR3 has 17 amino acids. Germline assignment: CDR1 SGHRS and CDR2 YFSETQ. V lost 3 bases to trimming and J lost 0 bases, with 16 bases between them.